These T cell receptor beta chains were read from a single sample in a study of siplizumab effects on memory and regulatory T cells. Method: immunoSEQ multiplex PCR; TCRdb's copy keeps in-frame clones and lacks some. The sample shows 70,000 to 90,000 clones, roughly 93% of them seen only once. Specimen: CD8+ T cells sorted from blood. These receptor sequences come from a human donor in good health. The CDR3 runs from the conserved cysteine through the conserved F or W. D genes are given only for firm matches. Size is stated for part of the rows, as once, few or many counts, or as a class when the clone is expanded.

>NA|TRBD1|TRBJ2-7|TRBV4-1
TGCGCCAGCAGCCAAACAAAGGACAGGGGCTACGAGCAGTACTTC
CASSQTKDRGYEQYF
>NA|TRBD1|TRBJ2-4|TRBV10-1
TGCGCCAGCAAAGACAGGGGAGAGCTAGCCAAAAACATTCAGTACTTC
CASKDRGELAKNIQYF
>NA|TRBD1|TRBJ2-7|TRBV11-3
TGTGCCAGCAGCGGTACAGGGGCTAGCTCCTACGAGCAGTACTTC
CASSGTGASSYEQYF
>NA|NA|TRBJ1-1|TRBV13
TGTGCCAGCAGCACGGGGGAGTGGAACACTGAAGCTTTCTTT
CASSTGEWNTEAFF
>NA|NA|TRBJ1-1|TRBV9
TGTGCCAGCAGCACCATGAACACTGAAGCTTTCTTT
CASSTMNTEAFF
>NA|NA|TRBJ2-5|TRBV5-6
TGTGCCAGCAGCCCTCGTTTCCTATCGGTTGAGGTACGAGAGACCCAGTACTTC
CASSPRFLSVEVRETQYF
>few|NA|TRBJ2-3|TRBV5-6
TGTGCCAGTCTCCCGAAGCCCACAGATACGCAGTATTTT
CASLPKPTDTQYF
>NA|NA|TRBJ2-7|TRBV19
TGTGCCAGTAGTCCAGGCGAGGTAATTGGGCAGTACTTC
CASSPGEVIGQYF
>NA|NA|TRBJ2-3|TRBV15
TGTGCCACGGGGGGCCCTGGGACAGATACGCAGTATTTT
CATGGPGTDTQYF
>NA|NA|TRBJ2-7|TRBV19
TGTGCCAGTAGTATCGGTCCATCCTACGAGCAGTACTTC
CASSIGPSYEQYF